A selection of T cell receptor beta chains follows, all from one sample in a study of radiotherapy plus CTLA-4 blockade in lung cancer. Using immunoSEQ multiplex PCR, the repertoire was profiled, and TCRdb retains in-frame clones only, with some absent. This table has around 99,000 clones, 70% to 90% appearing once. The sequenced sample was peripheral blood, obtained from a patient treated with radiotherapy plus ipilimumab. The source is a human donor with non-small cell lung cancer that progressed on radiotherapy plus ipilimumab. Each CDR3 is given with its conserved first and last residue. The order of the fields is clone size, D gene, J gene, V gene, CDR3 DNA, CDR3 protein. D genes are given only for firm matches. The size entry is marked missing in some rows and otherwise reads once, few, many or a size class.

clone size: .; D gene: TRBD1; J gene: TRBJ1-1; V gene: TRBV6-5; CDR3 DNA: TGTGCCAGCAGTTATAGACAGGGGGCTGAAGCTTTCTTT; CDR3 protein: CASSYRQGAEAFF
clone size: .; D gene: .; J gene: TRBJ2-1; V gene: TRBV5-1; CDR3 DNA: TGCGCCAGCAGCTTGGATGGACTATACAATGAGCAGTTCTTC; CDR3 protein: CASSLDGLYNEQFF
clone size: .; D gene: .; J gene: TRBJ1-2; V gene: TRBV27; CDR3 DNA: TGTGCCAGCAGTTTATCGGGCTCTGGCTACACCTTC; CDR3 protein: CASSLSGSGYTF
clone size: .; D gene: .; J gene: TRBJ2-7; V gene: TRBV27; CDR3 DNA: TGTGCCAGCAGTCCCCGAGGGTGGGTCTCCTACGAGCAGTACTTC; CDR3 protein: CASSPRGWVSYEQYF
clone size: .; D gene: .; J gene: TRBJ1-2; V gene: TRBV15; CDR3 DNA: TGTGCCACCAGCAGAGAGCGGGGACGGGACTGGGCGTACTATGGCTACACCTTC; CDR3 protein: CATSRERGRDWAYYGYTF
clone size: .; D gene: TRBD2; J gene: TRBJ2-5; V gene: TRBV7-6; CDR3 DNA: TGTGCCAGCAGTTCGGGACTAGCGGAAGAGACCCAGTACTTC; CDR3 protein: CASSSGLAEETQYF
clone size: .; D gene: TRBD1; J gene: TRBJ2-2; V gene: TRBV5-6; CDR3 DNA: TGTGCCAGCAGCCTCCCGACAGGGATCCCCGGGGAGCTGTTTTTT; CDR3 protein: CASSLPTGIPGELFF
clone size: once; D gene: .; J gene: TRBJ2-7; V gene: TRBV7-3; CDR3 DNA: TGTGCCAGCAGCTTAACCGGACCCGGTCGGGAGCAGTACTTC; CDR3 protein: CASSLTGPGREQYF
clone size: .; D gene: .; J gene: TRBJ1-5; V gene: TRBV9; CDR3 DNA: TGTGCCAGCAGCGAGGGCAGCAATCAGCCCCAGCATTTT; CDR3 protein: CASSEGSNQPQHF
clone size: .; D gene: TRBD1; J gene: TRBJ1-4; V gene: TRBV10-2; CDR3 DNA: TGCGCCAGCAGGCCCCAGGGGGCGCTTGGCAATGAAAAACTGTTTTTT; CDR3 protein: CASRPQGALGNEKLFF
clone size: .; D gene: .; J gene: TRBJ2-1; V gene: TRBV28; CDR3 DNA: TGTGCCAGCAGGCCCCTCCCGGGAGCTAGGTATGAGCAGTTCTTC; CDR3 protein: CASRPLPGARYEQFF
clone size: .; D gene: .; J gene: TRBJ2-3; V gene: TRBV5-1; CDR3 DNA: TGCGCCAGCAGCCCCGAACCAAGCACAGATACGCAGTATTTT; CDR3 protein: CASSPEPSTDTQYF
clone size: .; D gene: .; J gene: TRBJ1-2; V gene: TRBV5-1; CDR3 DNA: TGCGCCAGCAGCCCCACGGACAGCGTATTTGGCTACACCTTC; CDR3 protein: CASSPTDSVFGYTF
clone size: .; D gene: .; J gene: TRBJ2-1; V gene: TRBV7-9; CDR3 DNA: TGTGCCAGCATGGGGGCAGGGGCGTTAGGTGAGCAGTTCTTC; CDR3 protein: CASMGAGALGEQFF
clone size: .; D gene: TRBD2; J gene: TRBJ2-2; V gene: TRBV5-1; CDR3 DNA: TGCGCCAGCAGCCCGAGGGGACTAGCGGGAGGTTCCGGGGAGCTGTTTTTT; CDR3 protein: CASSPRGLAGGSGELFF
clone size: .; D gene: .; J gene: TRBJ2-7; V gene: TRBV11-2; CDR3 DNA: TGTGCCAGCAGCTTATTACCGGGCCCAAGCTCCTACGAGCAGTACTTC; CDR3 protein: CASSLLPGPSSYEQYF
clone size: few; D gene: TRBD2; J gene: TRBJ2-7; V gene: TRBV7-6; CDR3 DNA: TGTGCCAGCAGCTTAGGAGCGGGAGCTTCGCGGGAGCAGTACTTC; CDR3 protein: CASSLGAGASREQYF
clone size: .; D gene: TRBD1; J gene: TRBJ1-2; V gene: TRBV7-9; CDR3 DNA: TGTGCCAGCAGCCCGGGGACAGCCCTCTCTAACTATGGCTACACCTTC; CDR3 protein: CASSPGTALSNYGYTF
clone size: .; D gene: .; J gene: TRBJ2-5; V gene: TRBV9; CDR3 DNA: TGTGCCAGCAGCGTAACGGACGGAGGGATGGAGACCCAGTACTTC; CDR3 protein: CASSVTDGGMETQYF
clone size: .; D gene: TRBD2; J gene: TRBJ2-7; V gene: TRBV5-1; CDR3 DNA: TGCGCCAGCAGCGGAACAACCCGACTAGCGGTAGACTACGAGCAGTACTTC; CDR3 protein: CASSGTTRLAVDYEQYF
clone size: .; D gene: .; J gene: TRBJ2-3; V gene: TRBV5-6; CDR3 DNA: TGTGCCAGCTCCCTTGGAGGAGGGTTGAGCACAGATACGCAGTATTTT; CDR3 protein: CASSLGGGLSTDTQYF
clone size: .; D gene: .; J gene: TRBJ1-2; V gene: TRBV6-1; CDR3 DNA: TGTGCCAGCAGGCGTACAGGGACCTATGGCTACACCTTC; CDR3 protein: CASRRTGTYGYTF
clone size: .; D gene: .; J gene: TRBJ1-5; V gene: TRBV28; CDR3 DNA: TGTGCCAGCAGTTTAGGTCTAGGGAGGGTTAGCAATCAGCCCCAGCATTTT; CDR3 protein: CASSLGLGRVSNQPQHF
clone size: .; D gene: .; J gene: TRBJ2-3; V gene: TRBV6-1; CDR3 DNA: TGTGCCAGCAGTGATAGTTACTGGCGGGCAGATACGCAGTATTTT; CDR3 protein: CASSDSYWRADTQYF
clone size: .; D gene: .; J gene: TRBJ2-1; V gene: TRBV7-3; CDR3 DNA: TGTGCCAGCAGCTTTTCACGTTTCAATGAGCAGTTCTTC; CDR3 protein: CASSFSRFNEQFF
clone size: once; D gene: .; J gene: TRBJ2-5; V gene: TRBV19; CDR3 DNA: TGTGCCAGTAGTAGTAGGGGAGAGACCCAGTACTTC; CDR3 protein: CASSSRGETQYF
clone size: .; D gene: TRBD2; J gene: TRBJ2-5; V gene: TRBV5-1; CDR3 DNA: TGCGCTTCGGGAGGTCAGGGAGGACAAGAGACCCAGTACTTC; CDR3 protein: CASGGQGGQETQYF
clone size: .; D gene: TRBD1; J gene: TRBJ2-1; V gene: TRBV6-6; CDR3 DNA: TGTGCCAGCAGTTACTCGGGACAGGGGATGAATGAGCAGTTCTTC; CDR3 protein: CASSYSGQGMNEQFF
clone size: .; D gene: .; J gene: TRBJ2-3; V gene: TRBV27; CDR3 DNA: TGTGCCAACCCTTGGCTGGATACGCAGTATTTT; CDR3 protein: CANPWLDTQYF
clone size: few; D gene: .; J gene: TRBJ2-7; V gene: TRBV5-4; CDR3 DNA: TGTGCCAGCAGCTGGAGAGAGGGGGGCGAGCAGTACTTC; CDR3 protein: CASSWREGGEQYF
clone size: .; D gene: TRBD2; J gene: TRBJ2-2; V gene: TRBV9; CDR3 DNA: TGTGCCAGCAGCCACGTGCTAGCGGGACTCACCGGGGAGCTGTTTTTT; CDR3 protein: CASSHVLAGLTGELFF
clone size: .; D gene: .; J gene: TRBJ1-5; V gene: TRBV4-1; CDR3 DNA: TGCGCCAGCAGCCAAGATTACTCCGGGGGTGGTAGTTCGCGGCCCCAGCATTTT; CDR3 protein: CASSQDYSGGGSSRPQHF
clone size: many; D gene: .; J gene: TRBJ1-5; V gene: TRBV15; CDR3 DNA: TGTGCCACCAGCAGCACAACAGGGTCCTTCCAGCATTTT; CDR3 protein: CATSSTTGSFQHF
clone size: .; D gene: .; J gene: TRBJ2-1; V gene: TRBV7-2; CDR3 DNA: TGTGCCAGCAGCTTAGGGACATCTTATGAGCAGTTCTTC; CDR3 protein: CASSLGTSYEQFF
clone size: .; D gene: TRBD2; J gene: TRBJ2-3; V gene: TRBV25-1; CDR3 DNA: TGTGCCAGCAGGTTCGGTGGGAGGGAGGATACGCAGTATTTT; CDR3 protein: CASRFGGREDTQYF
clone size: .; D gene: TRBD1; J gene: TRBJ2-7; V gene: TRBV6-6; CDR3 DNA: TGTGCCAGCAGTTACTCTAGGACAGGGTTGGCGAAGGAGCAGTACTTC; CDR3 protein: CASSYSRTGLAKEQYF
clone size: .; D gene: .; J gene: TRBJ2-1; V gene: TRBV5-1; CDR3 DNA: TGCGCCAGCAGCTTGATAAGAAGACGGGAGCAGTTCTTC; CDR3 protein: CASSLIRRREQFF
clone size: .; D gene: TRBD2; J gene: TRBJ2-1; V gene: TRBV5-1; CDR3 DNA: TGCGCCAGCAGCTGCGGACTAGCGGGAGGGCCGAGCTCCTACAATGAGCAGTTCTTC; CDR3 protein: CASSCGLAGGPSSYNEQFF
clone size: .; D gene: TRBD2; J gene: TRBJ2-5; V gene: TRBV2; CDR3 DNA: TGTGCCAGCAGTAAAGGACTAGGAGAGACCCAGTACTTC; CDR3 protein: CASSKGLGETQYF
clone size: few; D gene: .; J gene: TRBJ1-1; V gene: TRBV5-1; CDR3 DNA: TGCGCCAGCAAGGCGAACACTGAAGCTTTCTTT; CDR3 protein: CASKANTEAFF
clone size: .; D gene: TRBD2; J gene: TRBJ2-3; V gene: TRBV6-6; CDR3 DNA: TGTGCCAGCGGACTAGCGGGAGGGGCAGATACGCAGTATTTT; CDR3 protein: CASGLAGGADTQYF
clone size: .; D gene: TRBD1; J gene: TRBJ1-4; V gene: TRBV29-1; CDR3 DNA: TGCAGCGTGTTGGGACAGACTAATGAAAAACTGTTTTTT; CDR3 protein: CSVLGQTNEKLFF
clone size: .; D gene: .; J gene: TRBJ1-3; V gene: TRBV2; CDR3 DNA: TGTGCCAGCAGTCGAGGGGCCATCAACACCATATATTTT; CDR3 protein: CASSRGAINTIYF
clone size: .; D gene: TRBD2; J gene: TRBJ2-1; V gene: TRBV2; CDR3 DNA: TGTGCCAGCAGTGAGGTTGGGACTAGCGAGAACAATGAGCAGTTCTTC; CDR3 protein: CASSEVGTSENNEQFF
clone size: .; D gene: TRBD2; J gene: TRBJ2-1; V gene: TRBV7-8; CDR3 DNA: TGTGCCAGCAGCCTACGCTTCTATAGCGGGAGTAAGGGGAGTGAGCAGTTCTTC; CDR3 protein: CASSLRFYSGSKGSEQFF
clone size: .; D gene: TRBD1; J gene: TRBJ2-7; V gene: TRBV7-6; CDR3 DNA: TGTGCCAGCAGCCGGGACAGGGGTTACGAGCAGTACTTC; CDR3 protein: CASSRDRGYEQYF
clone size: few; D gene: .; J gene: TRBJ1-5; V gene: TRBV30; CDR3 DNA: TGTGCCTGTGGACGGACGGATAGCAATCAGCCCCAGCATTTT; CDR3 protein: CACGRTDSNQPQHF
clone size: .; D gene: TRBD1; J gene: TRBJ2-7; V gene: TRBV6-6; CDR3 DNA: TGTGCCAGCAGTTACGAGGCAGGGGGCGGTTACGAGCAGTACTTC; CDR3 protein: CASSYEAGGGYEQYF
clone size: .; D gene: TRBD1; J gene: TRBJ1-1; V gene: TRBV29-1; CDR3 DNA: TGCAGCGTTGTACAGGGGTTGAACACTGAAGCTTTCTTT; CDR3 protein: CSVVQGLNTEAFF
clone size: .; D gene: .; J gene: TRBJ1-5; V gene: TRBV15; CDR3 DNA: TGTGCCACCAGCAGAGATAAAGTGTCGCAGCCCCAGCATTTT; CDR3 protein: CATSRDKVSQPQHF
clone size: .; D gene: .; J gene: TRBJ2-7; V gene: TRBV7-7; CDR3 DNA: TGTGCTAGCAGCTTAGGAGCAGGGGCGGACGAGCAGTACTTC; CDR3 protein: CASSLGAGADEQYF
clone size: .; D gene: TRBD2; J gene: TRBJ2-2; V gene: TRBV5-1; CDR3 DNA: TGCGCCAGCAGCTACCTAGCGGGAGCGGGCGGGGAGCTGTTTTTT; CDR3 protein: CASSYLAGAGGELFF
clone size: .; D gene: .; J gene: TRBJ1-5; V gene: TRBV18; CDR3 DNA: TGTGCCAGCTCACCAGCCCGGTCCAATCAGCCCCAGCATTTT; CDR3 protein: CASSPARSNQPQHF
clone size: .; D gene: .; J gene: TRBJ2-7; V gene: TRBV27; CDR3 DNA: TGTGCCAGCAGTTCTTTGATTCACTACGAGCAGTACTTC; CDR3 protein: CASSSLIHYEQYF